This T cell receptor beta chain was recovered during a study of cytomegalovirus exposure and HLA in healthy donors. Study overall: Unique TCR beta sequences numbering about 100 million came from 150 million to 200 million T cells in an earlier analysis. Study-level results: The dataset shows that most TCR sequences were rare, while some public TCRs occurred in many donors. There were 150 or so TCR beta chains listed as cytomegalovirus-associated. Presence/absence analyses assumed roughly uniform sequencing depth across donors, which may not hold.

The length of the CDR3 is 14 residues. Germline V lookup: CDR1 SEHNR, CDR2 FQNEAQ (reference sequence). V was cut by 2 bases and J by 4 bases, with 11 bases left in between. This clone has a single count. Its cognate antigen is unknown. The primer mix had 60 Vbeta and 13 Jbeta primers. Assay: immunoSEQ multiplex PCR; the TCRdb copy retains only in-frame clones and omits some. The sample gives about 60,000 clones, around 80% of which show up once; under 3% is in the top ten. The sequence came from a young woman in good health and CMV-seronegative. The specimen was PBMCs. The chain uses TRBV7-9 and TRBJ1-1; D is unclear. The CDR3 nucleotides are TGTGCCAGCAGCTTAAATAACCCGAGCACTGAAGCTTTCTTT. Its protein product is CASSLNNPSTEAFF.